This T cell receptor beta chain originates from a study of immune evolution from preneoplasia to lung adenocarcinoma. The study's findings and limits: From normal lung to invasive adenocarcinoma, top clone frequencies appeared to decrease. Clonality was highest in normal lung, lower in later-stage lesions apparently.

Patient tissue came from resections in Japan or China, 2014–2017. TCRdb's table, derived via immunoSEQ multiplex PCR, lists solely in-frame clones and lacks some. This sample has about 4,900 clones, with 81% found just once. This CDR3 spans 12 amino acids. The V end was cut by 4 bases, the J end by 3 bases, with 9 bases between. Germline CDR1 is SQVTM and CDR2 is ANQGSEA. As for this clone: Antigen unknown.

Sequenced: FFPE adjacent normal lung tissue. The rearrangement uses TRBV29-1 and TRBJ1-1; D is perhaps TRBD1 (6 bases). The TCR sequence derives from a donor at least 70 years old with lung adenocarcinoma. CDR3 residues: CSVGRGDTEAFF. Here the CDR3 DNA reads TGCAGCGTTGGCAGGGGTGACACTGAAGCTTTCTTT. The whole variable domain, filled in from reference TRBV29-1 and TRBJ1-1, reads SAVISQKPSRDICQRGTSLTIQCQVDSQVTMMFWYRQQPGQSLTLIATANQGSEATYESGFVIDKFPISRPNLTFSTLTVSNMSPEDSSIYLCSVGRGDTEAFFGQGTRLTVV.